This TCR beta chain was obtained from a study of CD8 T cells in Susac syndrome. From blood CD8+ and CD4+ T cells, the TCR beta chain was sequenced. After extraction with the RNeasy kit, roughly 0.45 to 1 ug of the RNA was reverse transcribed using random hexamers. MiXCR was run by TCRdb on the immunoSEQ multiplex PCR reads, yielding one entry per CDR3 protein. The data hold roughly 47,000 distinct CDR3 sequences, with around 93% observed a single time. This CDR3 has 16 amino acids. Germline V CDR1 and CDR2: SNHLY, FYNNEI. Trimming cost V 2 bases and J 3 bases, with 17 bases left between them. This receptor was obtained from a human donor in good health. The V and J genes are TRBV2 and TRBJ2-7; tentative D call: TRBD1 (6 bases). The sample taken for sequencing was CD8+ T cells from PBMCs. CDR3 bases: TGTGCCAGCAGTGAATTGGAACAGGGAGCAGGCTACGAGCAGTACTTC. Amino acids: CASSELEQGAGYEQYF.